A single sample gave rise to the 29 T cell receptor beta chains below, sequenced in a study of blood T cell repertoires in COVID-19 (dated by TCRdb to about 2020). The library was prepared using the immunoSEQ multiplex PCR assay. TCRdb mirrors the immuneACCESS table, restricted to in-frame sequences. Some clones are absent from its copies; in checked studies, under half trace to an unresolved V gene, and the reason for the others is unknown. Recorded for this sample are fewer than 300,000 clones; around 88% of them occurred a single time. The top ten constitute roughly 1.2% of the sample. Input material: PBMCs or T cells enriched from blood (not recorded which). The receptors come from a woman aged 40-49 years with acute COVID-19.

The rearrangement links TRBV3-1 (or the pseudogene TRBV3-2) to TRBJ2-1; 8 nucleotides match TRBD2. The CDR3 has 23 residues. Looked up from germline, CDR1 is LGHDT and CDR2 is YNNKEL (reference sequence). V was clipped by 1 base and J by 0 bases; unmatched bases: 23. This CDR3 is CASSQVCLVTSGIVGRSYNEQFF. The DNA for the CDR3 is TGTGCCAGCAGCCAAGTTTGTTTGGTTACTAGCGGAATCGTGGGCCGCTCCTACAATGAGCAGTTCTTC.

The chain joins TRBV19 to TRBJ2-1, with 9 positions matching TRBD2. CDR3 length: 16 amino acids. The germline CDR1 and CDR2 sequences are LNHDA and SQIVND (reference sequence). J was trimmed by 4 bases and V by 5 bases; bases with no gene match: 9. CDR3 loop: CASSVTLAGPYNEQFF. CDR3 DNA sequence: TGTGCCAGTAGTGTCACCCTAGCGGGGCCTTACAATGAGCAGTTCTTC.

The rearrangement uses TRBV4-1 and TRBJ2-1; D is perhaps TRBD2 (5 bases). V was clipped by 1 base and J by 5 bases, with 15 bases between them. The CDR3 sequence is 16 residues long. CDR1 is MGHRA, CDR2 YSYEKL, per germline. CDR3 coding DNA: TGCGCCAGCAGCCAAGCCTACGAGCCTAGCCACAATGAGCAGTTCTTC. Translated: CASSQAYEPSHNEQFF.

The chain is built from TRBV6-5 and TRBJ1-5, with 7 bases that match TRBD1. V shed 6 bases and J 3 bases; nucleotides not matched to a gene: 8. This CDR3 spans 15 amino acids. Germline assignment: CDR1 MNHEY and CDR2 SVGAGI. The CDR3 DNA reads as TGTGCCAGCAGGTGGGGACAGCAAACCAATCAGCCCCAGCATTTT. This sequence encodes CASRWGQQTNQPQHF.

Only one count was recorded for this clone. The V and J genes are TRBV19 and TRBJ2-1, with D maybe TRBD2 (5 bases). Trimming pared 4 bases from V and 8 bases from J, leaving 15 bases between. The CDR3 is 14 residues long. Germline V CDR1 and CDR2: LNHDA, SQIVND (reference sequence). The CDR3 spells CASSTLLVPDEQFF. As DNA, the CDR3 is TGTGCCAGTAGTACCTTACTAGTCCCTGATGAGCAGTTCTTC.

CDR3: CASTVAGGPYEQYF. In nucleotides, the CDR3 is TGTGCCAGCACGGTGGCGGGAGGGCCTTACGAGCAGTACTTC. The rearrangement links TRBV28 to TRBJ2-7; 9 nucleotides match TRBD2. The CDR3 runs 14 residues. The germline V gene encodes CDR1 MDHEN and CDR2 SYDVKM. V was clipped by 7 bases and J by 4 bases; unmatched bases: 8.

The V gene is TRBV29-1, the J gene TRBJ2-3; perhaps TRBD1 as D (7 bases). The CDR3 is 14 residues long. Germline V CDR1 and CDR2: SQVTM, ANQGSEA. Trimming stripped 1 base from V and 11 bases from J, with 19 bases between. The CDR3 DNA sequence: TGCAGCGTTGAAGGCAGGGGGGACCCTAAGGGGCAGTATTTT. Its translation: CSVEGRGDPKGQYF.

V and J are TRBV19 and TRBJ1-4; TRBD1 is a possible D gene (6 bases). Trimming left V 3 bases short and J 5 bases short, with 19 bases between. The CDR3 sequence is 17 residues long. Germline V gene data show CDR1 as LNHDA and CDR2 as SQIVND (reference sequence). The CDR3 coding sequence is TGTGCCAGTAGTATCCCGCGACGACAGGCTGGGAATGAAAAACTGTTTTTT. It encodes CASSIPRRQAGNEKLFF.

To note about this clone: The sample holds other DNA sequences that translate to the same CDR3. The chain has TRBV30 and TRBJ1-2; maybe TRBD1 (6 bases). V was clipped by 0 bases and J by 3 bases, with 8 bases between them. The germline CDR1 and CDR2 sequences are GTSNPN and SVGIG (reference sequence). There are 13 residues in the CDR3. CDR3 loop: CAWSVQGDYGYTF. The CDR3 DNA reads TGTGCCTGGAGTGTACAGGGAGACTATGGCTACACCTTC.

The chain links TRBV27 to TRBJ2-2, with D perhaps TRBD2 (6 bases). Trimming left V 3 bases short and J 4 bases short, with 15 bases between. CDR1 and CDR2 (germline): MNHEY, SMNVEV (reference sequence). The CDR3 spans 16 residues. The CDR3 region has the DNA TGTGCCAGCAGTTTGGGGACTGGAGATTTCACCGGGGAGCTGTTTTTT. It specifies CASSLGTGDFTGELFF.

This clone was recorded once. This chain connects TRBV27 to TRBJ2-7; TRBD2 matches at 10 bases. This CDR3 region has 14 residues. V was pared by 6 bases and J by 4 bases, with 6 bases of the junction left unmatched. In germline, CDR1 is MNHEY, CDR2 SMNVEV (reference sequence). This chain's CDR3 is CASSYLAGEYEQYF. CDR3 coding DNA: TGTGCCAGCAGCTACCTAGCGGGAGAATACGAGCAGTACTTC.

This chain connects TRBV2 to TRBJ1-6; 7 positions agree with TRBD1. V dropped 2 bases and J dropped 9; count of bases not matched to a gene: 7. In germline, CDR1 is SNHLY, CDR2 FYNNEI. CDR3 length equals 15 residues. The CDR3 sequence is CASSELTGVISPLHF. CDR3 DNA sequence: TGTGCCAGCAGTGAATTAACAGGGGTCATTTCACCCCTCCACTTT.

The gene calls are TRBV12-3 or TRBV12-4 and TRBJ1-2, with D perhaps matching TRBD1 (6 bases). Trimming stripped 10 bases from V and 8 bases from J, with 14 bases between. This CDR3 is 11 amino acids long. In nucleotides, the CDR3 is TGTGCCATCCACAGGGCCCCGGGCTACACCTTC. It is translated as CAIHRAPGYTF.

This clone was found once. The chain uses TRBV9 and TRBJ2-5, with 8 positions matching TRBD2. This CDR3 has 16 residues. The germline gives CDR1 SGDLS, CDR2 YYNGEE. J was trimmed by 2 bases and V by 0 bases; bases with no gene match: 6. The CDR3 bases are TGTGCCAGCAGCGTAGCCAGCACTAGCGGACAAGAGACCCAGTACTTC. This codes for CASSVASTSGQETQYF.

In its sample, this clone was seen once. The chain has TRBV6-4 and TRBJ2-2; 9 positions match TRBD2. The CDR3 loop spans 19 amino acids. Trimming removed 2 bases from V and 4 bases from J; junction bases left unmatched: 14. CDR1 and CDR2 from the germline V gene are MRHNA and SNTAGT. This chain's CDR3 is CASSDVPSGDAGGTGELFF. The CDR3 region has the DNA TGTGCCAGCAGTGACGTGCCTAGCGGGGATGCCGGGGGCACCGGGGAGCTGTTTTTT.

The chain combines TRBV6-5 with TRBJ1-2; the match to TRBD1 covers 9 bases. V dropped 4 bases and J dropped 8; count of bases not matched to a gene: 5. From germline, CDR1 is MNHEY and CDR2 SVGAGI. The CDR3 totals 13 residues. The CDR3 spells CASSSRDRVGYTF. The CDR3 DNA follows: TGTGCCAGCAGTTCCCGGGACAGGGTCGGCTACACCTTC.

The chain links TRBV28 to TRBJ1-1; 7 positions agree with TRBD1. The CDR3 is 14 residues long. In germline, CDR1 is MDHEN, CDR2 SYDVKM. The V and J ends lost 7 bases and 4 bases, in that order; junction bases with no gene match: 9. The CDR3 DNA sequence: TGTGCCAGCATCCCGACAGGGTCTCGCACTGAAGCTTTCTTT. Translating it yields CASIPTGSRTEAFF. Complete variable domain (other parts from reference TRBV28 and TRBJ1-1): DVKVTQSSRYLVKRTGEKVFLECVQDMDHENMFWYRQDPGLGLRLIYFSYDVKMKEKGDIPEGYSVSREKKERFSLILESASTNQTSMYLCASIPTGSRTEAFFGQGTRLTVV.

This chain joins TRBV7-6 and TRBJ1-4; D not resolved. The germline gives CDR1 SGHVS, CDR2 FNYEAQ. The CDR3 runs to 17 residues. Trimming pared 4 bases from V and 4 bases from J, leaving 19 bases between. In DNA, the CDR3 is TGTGCCAGCAGCTCTCGGGAGAGTCGTCGACTTAATGAAAAACTGTTTTTT. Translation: CASSSRESRRLNEKLFF.

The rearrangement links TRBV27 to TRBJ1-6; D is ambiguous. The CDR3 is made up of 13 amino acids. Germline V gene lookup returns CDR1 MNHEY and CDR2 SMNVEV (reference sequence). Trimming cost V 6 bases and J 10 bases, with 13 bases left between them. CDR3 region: CASRRGSGSPLHF. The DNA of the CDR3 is TGTGCCAGCAGGAGAGGGTCTGGCTCACCCCTCCACTTT.

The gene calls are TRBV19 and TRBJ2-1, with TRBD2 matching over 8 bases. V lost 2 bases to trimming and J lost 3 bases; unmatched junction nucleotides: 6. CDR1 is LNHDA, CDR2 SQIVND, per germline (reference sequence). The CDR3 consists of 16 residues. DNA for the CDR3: TGTGCCAGTAGTATAAAGGCGGGAGGCTTCTACAATGAGCAGTTCTTC. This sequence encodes CASSIKAGGFYNEQFF.

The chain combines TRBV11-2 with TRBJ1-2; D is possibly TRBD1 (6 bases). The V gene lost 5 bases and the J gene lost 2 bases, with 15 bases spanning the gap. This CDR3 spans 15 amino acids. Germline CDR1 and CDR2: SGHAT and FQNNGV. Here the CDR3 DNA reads TGTGCCAGCAGCCGACTTATTACAGGGAACTATGGCTACACCTTC. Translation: CASSRLITGNYGYTF. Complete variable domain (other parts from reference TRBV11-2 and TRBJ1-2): EAGVAQSPRYKIIEKRQSVAFWCNPISGHATLYWYQQILGQGPKLLIQFQNNGVVDDSQLPKDRFSAERLKGVDSTLKIQPAKLEDSAVYLCASSRLITGNYGYTFGSGTRLTVV.

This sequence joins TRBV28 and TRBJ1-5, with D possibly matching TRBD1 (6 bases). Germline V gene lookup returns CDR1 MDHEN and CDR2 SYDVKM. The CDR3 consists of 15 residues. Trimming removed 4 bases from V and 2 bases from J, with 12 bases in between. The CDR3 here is CASSYRVGGNQPQHF. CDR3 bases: TGTGCCAGCAGTTACAGGGTAGGAGGCAATCAGCCCCAGCATTTT.

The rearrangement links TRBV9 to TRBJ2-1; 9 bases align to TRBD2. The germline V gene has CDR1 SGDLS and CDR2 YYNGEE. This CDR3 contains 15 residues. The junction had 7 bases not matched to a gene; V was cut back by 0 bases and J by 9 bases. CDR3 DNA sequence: TGTGCCAGCAGCGTAGTATCAAGCGGGAGGACTGAGCAGTTCTTC. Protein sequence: CASSVVSSGRTEQFF. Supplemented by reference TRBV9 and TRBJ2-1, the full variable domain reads DSGVTQTPKHLITATGQRVTLRCSPRSGDLSVYWYQQSLDQGLQFLIQYYNGEERAKGNILERFSAQQFPDLHSELNLSSLELGDSALYFCASSVVSSGRTEQFFGPGTRLTVL.

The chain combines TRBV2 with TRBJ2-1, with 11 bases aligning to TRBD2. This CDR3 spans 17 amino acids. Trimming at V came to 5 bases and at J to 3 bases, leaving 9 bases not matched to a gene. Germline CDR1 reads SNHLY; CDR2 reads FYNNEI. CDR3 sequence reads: CASSFKLAGDLYNEQFF. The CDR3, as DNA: TGTGCCAGCAGTTTTAAACTAGCGGGAGACCTCTACAATGAGCAGTTCTTC.

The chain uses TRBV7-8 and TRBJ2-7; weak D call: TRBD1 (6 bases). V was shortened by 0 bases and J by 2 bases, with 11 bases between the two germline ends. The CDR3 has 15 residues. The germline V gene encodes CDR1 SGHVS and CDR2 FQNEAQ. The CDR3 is CASSLALSGAYEQYV. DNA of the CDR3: TGTGCCAGCAGCTTAGCGCTGTCAGGGGCCTACGAGCAGTACGTC.

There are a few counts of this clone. The CDR3 nucleotides are TGTGCCAGCTCACCACCGGGACTAGCGGGAGGGCTCGGTAATGAGCAGTTCTTC. Residues: CASSPPGLAGGLGNEQFF. This chain uses TRBV18 with TRBJ2-1, with 16 nucleotides matching TRBD2. This CDR3 has 18 amino acids. Trimming at V came to 0 bases and at J to 7 bases, leaving 6 bases not matched to a gene. The germline gives CDR1 KGHSH, CDR2 LQKENI. Variable domain in full (rest from reference TRBV18 and TRBJ2-1): NAGVMQNPRHLVRRRGQEARLRCSPMKGHSHVYWYRQLPEEGLKFMVYLQKENIIDESGMPKERFSAEFPKEGPSILRIQQVVRGDSAAYFCASSPPGLAGGLGNEQFFGPGTRLTVL.

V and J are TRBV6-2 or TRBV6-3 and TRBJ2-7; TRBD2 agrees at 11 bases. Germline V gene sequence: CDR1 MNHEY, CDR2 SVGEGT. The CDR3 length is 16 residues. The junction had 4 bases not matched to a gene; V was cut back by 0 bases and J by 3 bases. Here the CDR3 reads CASSYSRLAGGYEQYV. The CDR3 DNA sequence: TGTGCCAGCAGTTACTCGAGGCTAGCGGGAGGCTACGAGCAGTACGTC.

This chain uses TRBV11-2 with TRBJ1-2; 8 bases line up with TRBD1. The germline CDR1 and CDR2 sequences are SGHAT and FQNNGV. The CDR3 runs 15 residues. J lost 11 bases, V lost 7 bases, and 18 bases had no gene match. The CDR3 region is CASTSLALDREGYTF. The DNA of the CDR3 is TGTGCCAGCACCTCCCTTGCCCTGGACAGGGAAGGGTACACCTTC.

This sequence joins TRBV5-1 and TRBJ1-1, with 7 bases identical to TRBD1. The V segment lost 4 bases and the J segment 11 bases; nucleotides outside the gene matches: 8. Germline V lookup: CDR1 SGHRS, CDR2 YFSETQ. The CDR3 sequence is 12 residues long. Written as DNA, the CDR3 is TGCGCCAGCAGCGATGAGGACAGGACTGCTTTCTTT. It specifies CASSDEDRTAFF. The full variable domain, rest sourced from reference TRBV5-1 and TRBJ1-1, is KAGVTQTPRYLIKTRGQQVTLSCSPISGHRSVSWYQQTPGQGLQFLFEYFSETQRNKGNFPGRFSGRQFSNSRSEMNVSTLELGDSALYLCASSDEDRTAFFGQGTRLTVV.